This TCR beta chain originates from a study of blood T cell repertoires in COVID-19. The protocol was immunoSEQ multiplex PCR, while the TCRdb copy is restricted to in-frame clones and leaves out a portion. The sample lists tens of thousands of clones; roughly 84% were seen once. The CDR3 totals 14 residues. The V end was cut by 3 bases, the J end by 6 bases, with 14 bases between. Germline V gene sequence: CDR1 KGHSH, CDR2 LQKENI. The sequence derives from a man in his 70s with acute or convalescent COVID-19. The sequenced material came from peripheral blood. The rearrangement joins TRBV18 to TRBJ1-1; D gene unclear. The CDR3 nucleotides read TGTGCCAGCTCACCCCAGGCTCCGAGGGCTGAAGCTTTCTTT. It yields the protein CASSPQAPRAEAFF.